A single sample is the source of the 21 T cell receptor beta chains below, sequenced in a study of PD-1 blockade in classical Hodgkin lymphoma. Here immunoSEQ multiplex PCR was the method, and the copy in TCRdb shows in-frame clones only, minus some. The sample shows about 16,000 clones, roughly 90% of them seen only once. The sample's time point: newly diagnosed, previously untreated cHL patient sample. Out of thawed PBMCs, magnetic negative selection purified CD4+ T cells. The sequencing input was CD4+ T cells from blood. The source is a human donor with classical Hodgkin lymphoma.

A single count supports this clone. The chain couples TRBV30 to TRBJ1-2; 8 bases map to TRBD1. Per the germline V gene, CDR1 is GTSNPN and CDR2 is SVGIG (reference sequence). The CDR3 contains 13 residues. CDR3 residues: CVTIVDRGWGYTF. CDR3 nucleotides: TGTGTCACGATAGTCGACAGGGGATGGGGCTACACCTTC.

This clone was counted between two and nine times. V usage is TRBV11-2 and J usage is TRBJ2-1; D remains ambiguous. Trimming stripped 0 bases from V and 5 bases from J, with 11 bases between. The CDR3 covers 15 residues. Germline V gives CDR1 SGHAT, CDR2 FQNNGV. The CDR3 protein is CASSLETGPHNEQFF. CDR3 sequence (DNA): TGTGCCAGCAGCTTAGAAACCGGGCCCCACAATGAGCAGTTCTTC.

This chain uses TRBV4-1 with TRBJ2-1; D is unresolved. V was cut by 4 bases and J by 10 bases, with 14 bases left in between. This CDR3 is built from 13 residues. Germline V CDR1 and CDR2: MGHRA, YSYEKL. CDR3 coding DNA: TGCGCCAGCAGCCCTTACCCACTTGGGGAGCAGTTCTTC. It translates to CASSPYPLGEQFF.

The chain carries TRBV4-2 and TRBJ1-1, with D possibly matching TRBD1 (5 bases). Germline CDR1 LGHNA, CDR2 YNFKEQ. V lost 0 bases and J lost 3, with 17 bases in between. This CDR3 has 17 residues. CDR3 nucleotides: TGTGCCAGCAGCCAAGATTCTTTGACAGTTAGTGACACTGAAGCTTTCTTT. Translated: CASSQDSLTVSDTEAFF.

This chain uses TRBV7-7 with TRBJ2-2, with unresolved D. Per the germline V gene, CDR1 is SSHAT and CDR2 is FNYEAQ (reference sequence). Trimming removed 1 base from V and 4 bases from J, with 4 bases in between. The CDR3 sequence is 13 residues long. CDR3 in DNA: TGTGCCAGCAGCTTAGATCTCACCGGGGAGCTGTTTTTT. Its translation: CASSLDLTGELFF.

The chain has TRBV15 and TRBJ2-2, with 10 bases that match TRBD2. Trimming at V came to 4 bases and at J to 3 bases, leaving 2 bases not matched to a gene. This CDR3 is 15 amino acids long. Germline V gene data show CDR1 as LNHNV and CDR2 as YYDKDF (reference sequence). The CDR3 sequence is CATSILAGDTGELFF. The CDR3 region has the DNA TGTGCCACCAGCATTCTAGCGGGAGACACCGGGGAGCTGTTTTTT.

The J gene is TRBJ1-2, the V gene TRBV5-8; TRBD1 aligns across 7 bases. The CDR3 covers 17 residues. Losses at the gene ends were 4 bases for V and 8 bases for J; bases not matched to a gene: 20. CDR1 is SGHTS and CDR2 is YDEGEE in the germline V gene. The CDR3 DNA is TGTGCCAGCAGCCCCTTAACTTCAGGGGGTCGGCGGTACGGCTACACCTTC. Protein product: CASSPLTSGGRRYGYTF.

V usage is TRBV10-3 and J usage is TRBJ2-3; no definite D call. V lost 7 bases, J lost 0 bases, and 11 bases lay in between. Germline V gene lookup returns CDR1 ENHRY and CDR2 SYGVKD. The CDR3 consists of 14 residues. The CDR3 DNA reads TGTGCCATCAAAAACAGCCATAGCACAGATACGCAGTATTTT. Translated: CAIKNSHSTDTQYF.

V gene TRBV6-1 combines with J gene TRBJ1-3; D not certain. The germline gives CDR1 MNHNS, CDR2 SASEGT. Trimming removed 6 bases at V and 0 bases at J, with 6 bases between. This CDR3 comprises 13 residues. The CDR3 coding sequence is TGTGCCAGCAGCCGGATCTCTGGAAACACCATATATTTT. Encoded protein: CASSRISGNTIYF.

V is TRBV5-1 and J is TRBJ2-2; D uncertain. The CDR3 is 12 residues long. Germline V CDR1 and CDR2: SGHRS, YFSETQ. Trimming pared 5 bases from V and 2 bases from J, leaving 4 bases between. This chain's CDR3 is CASRTNTGELFF. The CDR3 nucleotides read TGCGCCAGCAGGACAAACACCGGGGAGCTGTTTTTT.

This rearrangement joins TRBV2 to TRBJ2-7; D may correspond to TRBD1 or TRBD2 (5 bases each). Trimming took 7 bases from V and 0 from J, leaving 19 bases between them. This CDR3 comprises 16 residues. Germline V gene data show CDR1 as SNHLY and CDR2 as FYNNEI. In nucleotides, the CDR3 is TGTGCCAGCATCGGGACCCACCAATCCGTCTCCTACGAGCAGTACTTC. It specifies CASIGTHQSVSYEQYF.

The gene calls are TRBV7-9 and TRBJ2-1, with 11 bases that match TRBD2. The CDR3 runs 18 residues. Trimming at V came to 4 bases and at J to 0 bases, leaving 8 bases not matched to a gene. Per germline, CDR1 SEHNR and CDR2 FQNEAQ (reference sequence). CDR3 sequence reads: CASSSISGRAGSYNEQFF. The CDR3 bases are TGTGCCAGCAGCTCTATTAGCGGGAGGGCCGGCTCCTACAATGAGCAGTTCTTC.

The genes are TRBV19 and TRBJ2-6, with D unclear. Trimming took off 5 bases at V and 4 bases at J, with 12 bases between the two ends. Germline values: CDR1 LNHDA, CDR2 SQIVND (reference sequence). The CDR3 contains 15 residues. CDR3 nucleotides: TGTGCCAGTAGTGACCTGGGATCGGGGGCCAACGTCCTGACTTTC. It specifies CASSDLGSGANVLTF.

V gene TRBV7-6 combines with J gene TRBJ1-4; D is uncertain. In germline, CDR1 is SGHVS, CDR2 FNYEAQ. The CDR3 has 14 amino acids. V was shortened by 4 bases and J by 8 bases, with 14 bases between the two germline ends. The CDR3 protein is CASSSSAGGEKLFF. CDR3 in DNA: TGTGCCAGCAGCTCTAGCGCGGGAGGAGAAAAACTGTTTTTT.

In its sample, this clone was seen a few times. V is TRBV29-1 and J is TRBJ1-1; possible D gene TRBD1, 6 bases. The CDR3 sequence is 12 residues long. Germline V CDR1 and CDR2: SQVTM, ANQGSEA. The CDR3 DNA follows: TGCATCGCCGGGGGGGCGCGGAGTGAAGCTTTCTTT. Translating it yields CIAGGARSEAFF.

V gene TRBV7-2 combines with J gene TRBJ2-7; D may be TRBD1 (6 bases). Trimming shortened V by 4 bases and J by 6 bases, and 19 bases separated the two germline ends. Looked up from germline, CDR1 is SGHTA and CDR2 is FQGNSA. The CDR3 has 15 residues. The CDR3 sequence is CASSYFDRPVGEQYF. The CDR3 DNA sequence: TGTGCCAGCAGCTATTTTGACAGGCCCGTGGGCGAGCAGTACTTC.

The V call is TRBV28, the J call TRBJ2-4; D possibly uses TRBD1 or TRBD2 (5 bases each). Germline-derived CDR1 and CDR2 are MDHEN and SYDVKM. V dropped 2 bases and J dropped 7 bases, with 6 bases sitting between them. This CDR3 is built from 12 residues. The CDR3 spells CASSLEGNIQYF. As DNA, the CDR3 is TGTGCCAGCAGTTTAGAGGGGAACATTCAGTACTTC.

The J gene is TRBJ2-6, the V gene TRBV27; D may match TRBD1 or TRBD2 (5 bases each). The germline V and J ends were trimmed by 8 bases and 2 bases, with 28 bases remaining between them. Germline V gene data show CDR1 as MNHEY and CDR2 as SMNVEV (reference sequence). There are 20 residues in the CDR3. CDR3 bases: TGTGCCAGCTCACCCCACTTGGGACGGAAGCTTCTAACTGGGGCCAACGTCCTGACTTTC. Its translation: CASSPHLGRKLLTGANVLTF.

This clone was detected only a few times. The V and J genes are TRBV18 and TRBJ1-1, with no clear D. Germline values: CDR1 KGHSH, CDR2 LQKENI. Trimming stripped 0 bases from V and 0 bases from J, with 8 bases between. The CDR3 has 15 amino acids. The chain's CDR3 is CASSPPNGMNTEAFF. CDR3 DNA sequence: TGTGCCAGCTCACCACCGAATGGGATGAACACTGAAGCTTTCTTT.

This clone was found a few times. The chain combines TRBV27 with TRBJ2-4; TRBD2 is a possible D gene (6 bases). V was clipped by 3 bases and J by 9 bases, with 12 bases between them. Germline-derived CDR1 and CDR2 are MNHEY and SMNVEV (reference sequence). CDR3 length: 13 residues. The CDR3 sequence: CASSLRRESIQYF. CDR3 nucleotides: TGTGCCAGCAGTTTGAGGCGGGAAAGCATTCAGTACTTC.

The chain joins TRBV11-2 to TRBJ2-2, with D perhaps TRBD2 (5 bases). The CDR3 contains 12 residues. V was pared by 5 bases and J by 5 bases, with 6 bases between. Germline values: CDR1 SGHAT, CDR2 FQNNGV. The CDR3 sequence: CASSPGTGELFF. CDR3 sequence (DNA): TGTGCCAGCAGCCCGGGGACCGGGGAGCTGTTTTTT.